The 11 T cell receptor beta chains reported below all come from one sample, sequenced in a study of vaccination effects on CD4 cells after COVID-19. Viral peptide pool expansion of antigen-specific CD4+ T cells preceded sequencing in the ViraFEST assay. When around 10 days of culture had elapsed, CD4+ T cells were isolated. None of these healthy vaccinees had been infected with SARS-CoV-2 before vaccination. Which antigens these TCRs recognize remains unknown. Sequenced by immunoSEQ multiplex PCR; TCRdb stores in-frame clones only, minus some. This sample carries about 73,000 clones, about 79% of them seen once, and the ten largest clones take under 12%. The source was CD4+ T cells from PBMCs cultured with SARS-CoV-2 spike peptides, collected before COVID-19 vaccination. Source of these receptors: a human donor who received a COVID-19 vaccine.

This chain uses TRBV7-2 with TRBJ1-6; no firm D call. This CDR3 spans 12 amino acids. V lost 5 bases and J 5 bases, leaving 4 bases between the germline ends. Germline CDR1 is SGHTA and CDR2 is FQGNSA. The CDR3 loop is CASSDNNSPLHF. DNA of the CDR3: TGTGCCAGCAGCGATAATAATTCACCCCTCCACTTT. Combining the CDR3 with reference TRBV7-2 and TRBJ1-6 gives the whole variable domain GAGVSQSPSNKVTEKGKDVELRCDPISGHTALYWYRQSLGQGLEFLIYFQGNSAPDKSGLPSDRFSAERTGGSVSTLTIQRTQQEDSAVYLCASSDNNSPLHFGNGTRLTVT.

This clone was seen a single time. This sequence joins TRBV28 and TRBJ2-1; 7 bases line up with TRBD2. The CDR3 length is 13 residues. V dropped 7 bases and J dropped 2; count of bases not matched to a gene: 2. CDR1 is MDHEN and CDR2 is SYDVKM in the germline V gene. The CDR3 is CASTSGAYNEQFF. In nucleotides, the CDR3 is TGTGCCAGCACCAGCGGGGCCTACAATGAGCAGTTCTTC.

In DNA, the CDR3 is TGTGCCAGTACCTCAATAGGAGGAGGGAGTGAAAAACTGTTTTTT. This sequence encodes CASTSIGGGSEKLFF. This chain links TRBV19 with TRBJ1-4; D unresolved. CDR3 length equals 15 residues. In germline, CDR1 is LNHDA, CDR2 SQIVND (reference sequence). Trimming removed 7 bases from V and 7 bases from J, with 19 bases in between.

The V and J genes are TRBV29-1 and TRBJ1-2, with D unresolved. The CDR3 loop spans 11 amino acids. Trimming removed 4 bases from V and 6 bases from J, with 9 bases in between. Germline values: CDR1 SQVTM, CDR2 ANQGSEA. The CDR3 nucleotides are TGCAGCGTTGGGCCGGCGAATGGCTACACCTTC. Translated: CSVGPANGYTF.

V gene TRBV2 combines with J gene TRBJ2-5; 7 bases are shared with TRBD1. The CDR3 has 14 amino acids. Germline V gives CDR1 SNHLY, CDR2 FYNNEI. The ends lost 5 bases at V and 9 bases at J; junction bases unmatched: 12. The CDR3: CASSSGTQGRPQYF. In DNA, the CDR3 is TGTGCCAGCAGTTCGGGGACACAGGGGAGACCCCAGTACTTC.

As DNA, the CDR3 is TGTGCCAGTAATACAGACAGTAATGAAAAACTGTTTTTT. This gives the protein CASNTDSNEKLFF. The J gene is TRBJ1-4, the V gene TRBV19; the D gene is possibly TRBD1 (5 bases). There are 13 residues in the CDR3. Looked up from germline, CDR1 is LNHDA and CDR2 is SQIVND (reference sequence). Trimming removed 7 bases at V and 4 bases at J, with 10 bases between.

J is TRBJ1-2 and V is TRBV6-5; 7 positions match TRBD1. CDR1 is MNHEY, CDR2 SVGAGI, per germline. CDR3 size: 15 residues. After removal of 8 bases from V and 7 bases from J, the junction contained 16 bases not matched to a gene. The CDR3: CASGENPGGMGGYTF. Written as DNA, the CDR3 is TGTGCCAGCGGGGAAAACCCAGGGGGTATGGGTGGCTACACCTTC.

The CDR3 sequence is CASSRGLQAEQFF. In DNA form, the CDR3 reads TGTGCCAGCTCACGGGGCTTACAGGCTGAGCAGTTCTTC. The J gene is TRBJ2-1, the V gene TRBV18, with D possibly being TRBD1 (5 bases). Trimming left V 4 bases short and J 9 bases short, with 13 bases between. The CDR3 has 13 amino acids. The germline V gene has CDR1 KGHSH and CDR2 LQKENI.

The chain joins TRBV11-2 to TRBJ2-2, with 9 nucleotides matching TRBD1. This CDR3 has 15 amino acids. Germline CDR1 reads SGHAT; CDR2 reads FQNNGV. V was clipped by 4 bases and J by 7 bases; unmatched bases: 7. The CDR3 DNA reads TGTGCCAGCAGCTCGCCGGGACAGGGCGGCGGGGAGCTGTTTTTT. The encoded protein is CASSSPGQGGGELFF. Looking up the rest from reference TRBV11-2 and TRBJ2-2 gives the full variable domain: EAGVAQSPRYKIIEKRQSVAFWCNPISGHATLYWYQQILGQGPKLLIQFQNNGVVDDSQLPKDRFSAERLKGVDSTLKIQPAKLEDSAVYLCASSSPGQGGGELFFGEGSRLTVL.

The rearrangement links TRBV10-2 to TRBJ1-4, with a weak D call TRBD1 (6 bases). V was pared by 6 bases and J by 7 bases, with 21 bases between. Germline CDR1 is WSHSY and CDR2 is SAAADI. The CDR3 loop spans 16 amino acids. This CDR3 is CASSAQTGHRGEKLFF. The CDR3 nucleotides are TGCGCCAGCAGCGCTCAGACGGGACACCGAGGTGAAAAACTGTTTTTT.

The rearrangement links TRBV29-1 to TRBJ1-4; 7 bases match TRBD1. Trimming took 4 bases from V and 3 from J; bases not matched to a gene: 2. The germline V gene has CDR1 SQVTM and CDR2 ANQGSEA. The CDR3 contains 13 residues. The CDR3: CSVVTGANEKLFF. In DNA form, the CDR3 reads TGCAGCGTTGTTACAGGGGCTAATGAAAAACTGTTTTTT.